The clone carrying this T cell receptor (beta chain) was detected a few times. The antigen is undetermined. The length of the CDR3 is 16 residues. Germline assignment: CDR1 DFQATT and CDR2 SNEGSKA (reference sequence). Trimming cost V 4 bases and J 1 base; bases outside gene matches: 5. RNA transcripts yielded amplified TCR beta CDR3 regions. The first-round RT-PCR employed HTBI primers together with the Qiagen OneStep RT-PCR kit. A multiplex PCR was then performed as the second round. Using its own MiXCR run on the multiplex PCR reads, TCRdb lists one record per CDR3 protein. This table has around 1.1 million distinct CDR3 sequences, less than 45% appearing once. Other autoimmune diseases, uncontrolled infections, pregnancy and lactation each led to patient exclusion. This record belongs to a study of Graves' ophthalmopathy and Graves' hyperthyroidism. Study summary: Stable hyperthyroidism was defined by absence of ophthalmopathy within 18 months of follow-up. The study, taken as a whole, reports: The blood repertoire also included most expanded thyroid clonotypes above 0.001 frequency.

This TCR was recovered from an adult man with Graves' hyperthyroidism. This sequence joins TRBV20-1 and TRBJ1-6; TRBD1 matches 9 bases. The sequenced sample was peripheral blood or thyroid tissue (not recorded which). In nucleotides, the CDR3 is TGCAGTGCTATAAACAGGGGGCTGTCCTATAATTCACCCCTCCACTTT. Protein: CSAINRGLSYNSPLHF.